Included here is one T cell receptor beta chain sequence, with context. Original data processing: The authors estimated nucleated cell counts from reference gene primer amplification. Assay used: immunoSEQ multiplex PCR; TCRdb lists only in-frame clones, some missing. That table supplies the V and J calls and clone size; D and trimming were determined from the DNA. Found here are some 200,000 clones, approximately 83% of them singletons; the top ten hold 1.3%. Patients in Seattle were enrolled during active infection, then followed longitudinally. The sample is drawn from a study of blood T cell repertoires in COVID-19. Background on the study: COVID-19 samples, acute and convalescent, were from the United States, Italy and Spain. Nucleic acid was either cDNA or gDNA, and it came from T cells, B-cell-depleted T cells, or PBMCs.

There are 16 residues in the CDR3. Between the trimmed V and J ends, which lost 4 bases and 8 bases, there was a span of 23 bases. Looked up from germline, CDR1 is LGHNA and CDR2 is YSLEER. The sequence came from a woman in her twenties or thirties with COVID-19, enrolled during active disease. Input material: peripheral blood. This chain links TRBV4-3 with TRBJ1-2; D not certain. CDR3 nucleotides: TGCGCCAGCAGCCCCGATGCAAGTTGGGGAGGTCAGGGCTACACCTTC. Protein product: CASSPDASWGGQGYTF.